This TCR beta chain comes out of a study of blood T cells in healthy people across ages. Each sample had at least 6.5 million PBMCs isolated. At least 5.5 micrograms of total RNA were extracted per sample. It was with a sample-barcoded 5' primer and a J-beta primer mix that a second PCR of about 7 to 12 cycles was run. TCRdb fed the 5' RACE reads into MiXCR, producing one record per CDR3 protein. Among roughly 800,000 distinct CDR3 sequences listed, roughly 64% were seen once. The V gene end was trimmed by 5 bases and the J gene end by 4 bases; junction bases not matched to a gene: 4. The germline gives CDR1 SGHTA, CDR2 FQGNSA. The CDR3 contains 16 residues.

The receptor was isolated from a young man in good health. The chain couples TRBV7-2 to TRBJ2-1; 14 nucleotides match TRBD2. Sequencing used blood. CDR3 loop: CASSRTSGGIYNEQFF. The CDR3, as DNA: TGTGCCAGCAGCCGGACTAGCGGGGGGATATACAATGAGCAGTTCTTC.